This TCR beta chain stems from a study of T cells in Graves' hyperthyroidism and ophthalmopathy. V dropped 1 base and J dropped 3 bases, with 16 bases sitting between them. The CDR3 is made up of 18 amino acids. The germline V gene encodes CDR1 MGHRA and CDR2 YSYEKL. Amplified TCR beta CDR3 regions came from RNA transcripts. With the HTBI primer set, the TCR CDR3 went through a first round of RT-PCR. TCRdb analysed the multiplex PCR reads with MiXCR anew, one entry per CDR3 protein. The sample has about 710,000 distinct CDR3 sequences, 15% to 20% seen once. This clonotype came up a few times. The source is a man aged 18 to 30 with Graves' hyperthyroidism. The chain couples TRBV4-1 to TRBJ2-6; a possible D gene is TRBD2 (5 bases). Material: blood. This CDR3 is CASSQVVGAVGGANVLTF. CDR3 DNA sequence: TGCGCCAGCAGCCAAGTGGTGGGAGCTGTTGGTGGGGCCAACGTCCTGACTTTC.